This entry is about one TCR beta chain. The target of this receptor is not known. Each CD8+ T cell subset was flow-sorted in triplicate, with some 300,000 cells per subset placed directly into RLT lysis buffer. To exclude memory contaminants, naive CD8+ T cells were stringently defined as CD45RO-CCR7+CD27+CD95-. Peripheral blood mononuclear cells were isolated from buffy coats using standard density gradient centrifugation. A FACSAria III was used to flow-sort naive CD8+ T cells into CXCR3-negative and CXCR3-positive populations. An RNeasy Mini Kit was used to extract total RNA from the sorted cells. This sample is part of a study of CXCR3-negative and CXCR3-positive naive CD8 T cells (dated by TCRdb to the late 2010s). The study in broad terms: In total, about 135 million TRB reads were obtained, corresponding to roughly 1.5 +/- 0.3 million reads per library. Diversity and physicochemical repertoire analyses were performed on about a dozen donors pooled from two independent experiments. For the TRBV-TRBJ cluster analysis, the naive subsets came from a handful of donors, while the memory cells came from 3 donors. Summary of the overall study and its limitations: Because surface CD5, which is linked to self-reactivity in mice, was comparable between the naive subsets, TCR interaction strength was also inferred from TRB CDR3 physicochemical properties. Freshly isolated PBMCs were used for most assays because CXCR3 expression went down partially after cryopreservation. Within the same donor, TRBV-TRBJ usage looked similar between naive CXCR3-negative and CXCR3-positive cells, but memory cells had distinct patterns. Comparably high repertoire diversity was found in both naive subsets, whereas much lower repertoire diversity was found in memory CD8+ T cells. Compared with CXCR3-negative naive cells, CXCR3-positive naive cells had TRB CDR3s with higher hydrophobicity (lower Kidera factor 4), lower energy, and higher strength and volume indices.

Sequencing used a NextSeq 550. The Human TCR Profiling Kit (MiLaboratory) was used to make UMI-labeled 5' RACE TRB cDNA libraries. cDNA synthesis used the entire amount of extracted RNA, and PCR amplification then used the entire amount of cDNA produced. Libraries were prepared in parallel with an identical number of PCR cycles. The authors' pipeline ran thus. With a requirement of at least two reads per UMI, MIGEC and MiXCR extracted about 50,000 +/- 10,000 unique UMI-labeled TRB cDNA molecules per library. An average of about 40,000 +/- 10,000 functional in-frame TRB CDR3 nucleotide clonotypes without stop codons was found per library. After downsampling to 5000 UMI-labeled TRB molecules per sample, diversity metrics such as normalized Shannon-Wiener and Chao1 were calculated in VDJtools. VDJtools was used to calculate clonotype-size-weighted physicochemical properties of the central five CDR3 residues, namely interaction energy, strength, volume and Kidera factor 4. Reads reprocessed by TCRdb are summarized as one entry per CDR3 protein sequence, and DNA is absent. These V and J calls derive from TCRdb rather than the authors' analysis. The sample's clone listing holds tens of thousands of distinct CDR3 sequences. The ten largest clones add up to approximately 1.4% of the sample.

The clonotype originates from a human donor in good health. Some clones in this sample may be carry-over from other donors' samples. The source material was naive CXCR3- CD8+ T cells from blood. The cell subset or site label, read with the paper, signifies: CD45RO-CCR7+CD27+CD95- naive CD8+ T cells lacking CXCR3 (TNR3-).

The CDR3 has the sequence CISVSEVDRGSTGELFF. The sequence joins TRBV7-5 to TRBJ2-2; TCRdb indicates TRBD1, and absent DNA this call remains unverified. TRBV7-5 corresponds to a pseudogene. Including the terminal cysteine and phenylalanine, the CDR3 comprises 17 residues. No nucleotide data were recorded.